Following are 21 T cell receptor beta chains from one sample sequenced in a study of cytomegalovirus exposure and HLA in healthy donors. This PCR relied on a set of 60 Vbeta primers and 13 Jbeta primers. Libraries were prepared by immunoSEQ multiplex PCR; TCRdb keeps only in-frame clonotypes and omits some of them. Here the sample spans about 69,000 clones, 74% being singletons. The material sequenced was PBMCs. The receptors were sampled from a woman aged 55-69 years in good health and CMV-seropositive.

The chain has TRBV7-9 and TRBJ2-1; TRBD2 matches at 7 bases. Germline lookup yields CDR1 SEHNR and CDR2 FQNEAQ (reference sequence). V trimming: 0 bases; J trimming: 12 bases; junction bases outside the gene matches: 8. The CDR3 consists of 14 residues. The CDR3 DNA reads as TGTGCCAGCAGCTTAGCGACTAGCCTCGGAGTGCAGTTCTTC. Translating gives CASSLATSLGVQFF.

This clone was recorded a few times. V usage is TRBV5-1 and J usage is TRBJ2-4, with 14 bases lining up with TRBD2. CDR3 length equals 19 residues. Germline trimming cut 4 bases from V and 3 bases from J; bases unmatched to any gene: 12. Germline assignment: CDR1 SGHRS and CDR2 YFSETQ. CDR3 loop: CASSANPGLAGAGKNIQYF. The CDR3 nucleotides read TGCGCCAGCAGCGCGAACCCGGGACTAGCGGGAGCGGGCAAAAACATTCAGTACTTC.

The genes are TRBV6-5 and TRBJ1-2; no clear D gene. The CDR3 contains 15 residues. V was cut by 0 bases and J by 4 bases, with 12 bases left in between. In germline, CDR1 is MNHEY, CDR2 SVGAGI. CDR3: CASSYSGRGSYGYTF. CDR3 nucleotide sequence: TGTGCCAGCAGTTACTCGGGCCGTGGGAGCTATGGCTACACCTTC.

This chain joins TRBV30 and TRBJ1-2; tentative D call: TRBD1 (5 bases). Trimming shortened V by 8 bases and J by 0 bases, and 13 bases separated the two germline ends. This CDR3 spans 13 amino acids. Germline-derived CDR1 and CDR2 are GTSNPN and SVGIG (reference sequence). CDR3 sequence reads: CAVMTATNYGYTF. CDR3 sequence (DNA): TGTGCCGTTATGACAGCAACTAACTATGGCTACACCTTC.

The chain employs TRBV2 and TRBJ2-1, with TRBD1 identical over 7 bases. The CDR3 is made up of 14 amino acids. Germline lookup yields CDR1 SNHLY and CDR2 FYNNEI. V lost 4 bases to trimming and J lost 8 bases; unmatched junction nucleotides: 8. The DNA of the CDR3 is TGTGCCAGCAGTGGACAGGGAAATCGGTATGAGCAGTTCTTC. Amino acid sequence: CASSGQGNRYEQFF.

This clone was detected a few times. This chain uses TRBV19 with TRBJ1-1; the D gene is possibly TRBD1 (5 bases). The germline V and J ends were trimmed by 6 bases and 4 bases, with 15 bases remaining between them. In germline, CDR1 is LNHDA, CDR2 SQIVND (reference sequence). This CDR3 has 14 residues. The CDR3 region is CASRKDRGSTEAFF. The CDR3 bases are TGTGCCAGTAGGAAAGACAGAGGATCCACTGAAGCTTTCTTT.

The chain joins TRBV4-1 to TRBJ1-2; possible D gene TRBD1, 5 bases. This CDR3 is 14 amino acids long. CDR1 and CDR2 (germline): MGHRA, YSYEKL. The germline V and J ends were trimmed by 0 bases and 4 bases, with 9 bases remaining between them. The CDR3 sequence: CASSQDQGTYGYTF. In nucleotides, the CDR3 is TGCGCCAGCAGCCAAGATCAGGGTACCTATGGCTACACCTTC.

This clone showed up just a few times. The chain links TRBV19 to TRBJ1-1, with 7 nucleotides matching TRBD1. CDR3 length equals 15 residues. V trimming: 6 bases; J trimming: 1 base; junction bases outside the gene matches: 8. Germline assignment: CDR1 LNHDA and CDR2 SQIVND (reference sequence). This CDR3 is CASSLRTGWNTEAFF. As DNA, the CDR3 is TGTGCCAGTAGCCTTAGGACAGGATGGAACACTGAAGCTTTCTTT.

This clone was detected only a few times. V gene TRBV6-1 combines with J gene TRBJ1-1; D gene unclear. This CDR3 contains 12 residues. V lost 1 base, J lost 7 bases, and 7 bases lay in between. Germline V gene lookup returns CDR1 MNHNS and CDR2 SASEGT. CDR3 in amino acids: CASSEDGGEAFF. The CDR3 nucleotides are TGTGCCAGCAGTGAAGACGGAGGTGAAGCTTTCTTT.

The CDR3 sequence is CASSLEVGGGGNEQFF. In nucleotides, the CDR3 is TGCGCCAGCAGCTTGGAAGTCGGGGGAGGGGGCAATGAGCAGTTCTTC. The rearrangement joins TRBV5-1 to TRBJ2-1, with a tentative D call TRBD2 (7 bases). Trimming took 0 bases from V and 6 from J, leaving 16 bases between them. CDR3 length equals 16 residues. The V gene's germline CDR1 is SGHRS and CDR2 YFSETQ.

The chain combines TRBV5-4 with TRBJ2-7; 8 bases align to TRBD2. The CDR3 is made up of 14 amino acids. V lost 2 bases, J lost 2 bases, and 3 bases stayed unmatched. Germline V gives CDR1 SGHNT, CDR2 YYREEE (reference sequence). CDR3 protein: CASSLAGDPYEQYF. The CDR3 DNA sequence: TGTGCCAGCAGCTTAGCGGGAGACCCCTACGAGCAGTACTTC.

The rearrangement joins TRBV5-1 to TRBJ1-4; no reliable D call. Germline V gives CDR1 SGHRS, CDR2 YFSETQ. CDR3 length: 15 residues. V shed 0 bases and J shed 4 bases, with 10 bases lying between them. CDR3: CASSLAGTGNEKLFF. CDR3 in DNA: TGCGCCAGCAGCTTGGCGGGAACCGGTAATGAAAAACTGTTTTTT.

This clone was counted between two and nine times. The chain uses TRBV2 and TRBJ2-6, with D unresolved. Germline V gives CDR1 SNHLY, CDR2 FYNNEI. The CDR3 runs to 14 residues. The ends were cut back, 4 bases at V and 0 bases at J, with 4 bases in the middle. The CDR3 sequence is CASSASSGANVLTF. The CDR3 bases are TGTGCCAGCAGTGCGAGCTCTGGGGCCAACGTCCTGACTTTC.

This rearrangement joins TRBV7-2 to TRBJ1-2, with a possible D match to TRBD1 (6 bases). Trimming pared 5 bases from V and 2 bases from J, leaving 12 bases between. CDR3 size: 14 residues. From germline, CDR1 is SGHTA and CDR2 FQGNSA. Here the CDR3 reads CASSPDSTNYGYTF. Here the CDR3 DNA reads TGTGCCAGCAGCCCGGACAGTACCAACTATGGCTACACCTTC.

V and J are TRBV27 and TRBJ1-1; D is perhaps TRBD1 (6 bases). CDR1 is MNHEY, CDR2 SMNVEV, per germline (reference sequence). The CDR3 covers 14 residues. V shed 9 bases and J shed 6 bases, with 20 bases lying between them. In nucleotides, the CDR3 is TGTGCCAGAAACGACAGGTCGGTCTTATCTGAAGCTTTCTTT. Translation: CARNDRSVLSEAFF.

This clone has only a few counts. V gene TRBV19 combines with J gene TRBJ2-7; TRBD1 agrees at 8 bases. The CDR3 extends over 15 amino acids. CDR1 LNHDA and CDR2 SQIVND come from the germline V gene (reference sequence). After removal of 5 bases from V and 5 bases from J, the junction contained 11 bases not matched to a gene. CDR3 nucleotide sequence: TGTGCCAGTAGTTTCCAACCTCAGGGGGCCGACGAGCAGTACTTC. Its protein product is CASSFQPQGADEQYF.

V gene TRBV27 combines with J gene TRBJ1-1; D call uncertain. The germline V gene has CDR1 MNHEY and CDR2 SMNVEV (reference sequence). V lost 5 bases and J 7 bases, leaving 17 bases between the germline ends. The CDR3 is 14 amino acids. The CDR3 region has the DNA TGTGCCAGCAGTCCCGGGAGGGTCCGGCGTGAAGCTTTCTTT. Protein sequence: CASSPGRVRREAFF.

The chain links TRBV19 to TRBJ2-3, with 7 bases lining up with TRBD2. The length of the CDR3 is 14 residues. In germline, CDR1 is LNHDA, CDR2 SQIVND (reference sequence). V shed 6 bases and J 4 bases; nucleotides not matched to a gene: 7. The CDR3 DNA reads as TGTGCCAGTAGCCTGGGCGGGGGAGCAGATACGCAGTATTTT. This translates into CASSLGGGADTQYF.

The chain employs TRBV6-1 and TRBJ1-2; 9 bases line up with TRBD1. This CDR3 has 15 amino acids. The trim removed 6 bases at V and 5 bases at J, leaving 10 bases unmatched. The germline V gene has CDR1 MNHNS and CDR2 SASEGT. The CDR3 protein is CASRRTGDQGYGYTF. Written as DNA, the CDR3 is TGTGCCAGCAGAAGGACAGGGGATCAGGGGTATGGCTACACCTTC.

The chain joins TRBV7-4 to TRBJ1-5, with D perhaps matching TRBD1 (5 bases). This CDR3 contains 14 residues. The ends were cut back, 3 bases at V and 4 bases at J, with 10 bases in the middle. CDR1 is SGHVT and CDR2 is SQSDAQ in the germline V gene. The CDR3 sequence: CASSLAPGNQPQHF. The CDR3 DNA is TGTGCCAGCAGCTTGGCTCCAGGGAATCAGCCCCAGCATTTT. The whole variable domain, filled in from reference TRBV7-4 and TRBJ1-5, reads GAGVSQSPRYKVAKRGRDVALRCDSISGHVTLYWYRQTLGQGSEVLTYSQSDAQRDKSGRPSGRFSAERPERSVSTLKIQRTEQGDSAVYLCASSLAPGNQPQHFGDGTRLSIL.

The J gene is TRBJ1-2, the V gene TRBV27, with D possibly TRBD1 on 5 matching bases. The germline V and J ends were trimmed by 5 bases and 8 bases, with 15 bases remaining between them. This CDR3 is built from 13 residues. Germline V gene lookup returns CDR1 MNHEY and CDR2 SMNVEV (reference sequence). The DNA for the CDR3 is TGTGCCAGCAGTCCCACTGGGAGGGGCGGCTACACCTTC. This sequence encodes CASSPTGRGGYTF.